A single sample gave rise to the 22 T cell receptor beta chains below, sequenced in a study of blood T cells in healthy people across ages. Together with a sample-barcoded 5' primer, a J-beta primer mix was included in a second PCR lasting roughly 7 to 11 cycles. TCRdb passed the 5' RACE reads through MiXCR, listing each CDR3 protein once. The sample includes some 1.6 million distinct CDR3 sequences, roughly 30% of them seen just once. The sample was blood. Source of these receptors: a woman aged 30 to 39 in good health.

The chain couples TRBV5-1 to TRBJ2-1; 9 bases line up with TRBD2. Germline V gene lookup returns CDR1 SGHRS and CDR2 YFSETQ. V trimming: 4 bases; J trimming: 7 bases; junction bases outside the gene matches: 12. The length of the CDR3 is 16 residues. The CDR3 protein is CASSPSGLASKNEQFF. The CDR3 DNA reads as TGCGCCAGCAGCCCCTCGGGACTAGCATCTAAAAATGAGCAGTTCTTC. The variable domain in full, completed from reference TRBV5-1 and TRBJ2-1, reads KAGVTQTPRYLIKTRGQQVTLSCSPISGHRSVSWYQQTPGQGLQFLFEYFSETQRNKGNFPGRFSGRQFSNSRSEMNVSTLELGDSALYLCASSPSGLASKNEQFFGPGTRLTVL.

Only a few counts were recorded for this clonotype. The chain recombines TRBV13 with TRBJ1-2; D unclear. CDR3 length: 12 amino acids. The germline gives CDR1 PRHDT, CDR2 FYEKMQ (reference sequence). The germline V and J ends were trimmed by 2 bases and 7 bases, with 8 bases remaining between them. The CDR3 bases are TGTGCCAGCAGCTTAATGGCAACTGGCTACACCTTC. Translation: CASSLMATGYTF.

This chain connects TRBV20-1 to TRBJ1-1; D is uncertain. Germline CDR1 reads DFQATT; CDR2 reads SNEGSKA (reference sequence). This CDR3 region has 11 residues. V was clipped by 4 bases and J by 0 bases, with 3 bases between them. The CDR3 spells CSAKLNTEAFF. CDR3 sequence (DNA): TGCAGTGCTAAGTTGAACACTGAAGCTTTCTTT.

Turning to this clonotype: One end of the junction varies from germline; a read error may be responsible. The chain is built from TRBV18 and TRBJ1-2; the match to TRBD1 covers 8 bases. The CDR3 spans 13 residues. CDR1 and CDR2 from the germline V gene are KGHSH and LQKENI. The CDR3 region is CASSEDRDYGCTF. CDR3 sequence (DNA): TGTGCCAGCTCGGAGGACAGGGACTATGGCTGCACCTTC.

This clonotype was recorded a few times. The V and J genes are TRBV6-2 or TRBV6-3 and TRBJ2-1, with TRBD2 identical over 8 bases. This CDR3 spans 14 amino acids. Per the germline V gene, CDR1 is MNHEY and CDR2 is SVGEGT. V was pared by 6 bases and J by 10 bases, with 11 bases of the junction left unmatched. The CDR3 region has the DNA TGTGCCAGCAGCTCGAGCGGGGGAAGGGGGGAGCAGTTCTTC. Translation gives CASSSSGGRGEQFF.

The J gene is TRBJ1-4, the V gene TRBV13, with a tentative D call TRBD1 (5 bases). Germline lookup yields CDR1 PRHDT and CDR2 FYEKMQ (reference sequence). The V and J ends lost 2 bases and 6 bases respectively, with 13 bases between them. The CDR3 loop spans 15 amino acids. DNA of the CDR3: TGTGCCAGCAGCTTACGGGGCAGGACGGATGAAAAACTGTTTTTT. As protein: CASSLRGRTDEKLFF.

This chain joins TRBV20-1 and TRBJ2-2, with 7 bases lining up with TRBD2. Trimming at V came to 6 bases and at J to 4 bases, leaving 11 bases not matched to a gene. CDR1 is DFQATT, CDR2 SNEGSKA, per germline (reference sequence). The CDR3 consists of 15 residues. The CDR3 sequence: CSAPGGKGSTGELFF. Here the CDR3 DNA reads TGCAGTGCCCCCGGGGGGAAGGGGTCCACCGGGGAGCTGTTTTTT.

In its sample, this clonotype was seen a few times. The chain carries TRBV7-9 and TRBJ2-3; TRBD2 matches at 13 bases. This CDR3 region has 17 residues. V was pared by 4 bases and J by 0 bases, with 4 bases of the junction left unmatched. In germline, CDR1 is SEHNR, CDR2 FQNEAQ (reference sequence). This CDR3 is CASSSGLAGESTDTQYF. DNA of the CDR3: TGTGCCAGCAGCTCCGGACTAGCGGGGGAGAGCACAGATACGCAGTATTTT. Together with reference TRBV7-9 and TRBJ2-3, the CDR3 gives the full variable domain: DTGVSQNPRHKITKRGQNVTFRCDPISEHNRLYWYRQTLGQGPEFLTYFQNEAQLEKSRLLSDRFSAERPKGSFSTLEIQRTEQGDSAMYLCASSSGLAGESTDTQYFGPGTRLTVL.

The V and J genes are TRBV29-1 and TRBJ2-2; D ambiguous. V was shortened by 1 base and J by 4 bases, with 4 bases between the two germline ends. The CDR3 spans 12 residues. In germline, CDR1 is SQVTM, CDR2 ANQGSEA. The CDR3 loop is CSVEVGTGELFF. For the CDR3, the DNA is TGCAGCGTTGAAGTCGGCACCGGGGAGCTGTTTTTT.

V and J are TRBV28 and TRBJ1-2; TRBD1 matches at 8 bases. The J segment lost 8 bases and the V segment lost 6 bases, leaving 11 bases of the junction unmatched. The CDR3 loop spans 14 amino acids. Germline V gene sequence: CDR1 MDHEN, CDR2 SYDVKM. CDR3 DNA sequence: TGTGCCAGCAGCCATCCCGGACAGGGAGTAGGCTACACCTTC. This translates into CASSHPGQGVGYTF.

The chain combines TRBV5-1 with TRBJ2-7; D might be TRBD1 (5 bases). The germline V gene has CDR1 SGHRS and CDR2 YFSETQ. The V end lost 3 bases, the J end lost 7 bases, and 17 bases lay between the germline ends. This CDR3 is 14 amino acids long. CDR3 sequence reads: CASSWAIDSGEQYF. Written as DNA, the CDR3 is TGCGCCAGCAGCTGGGCCATCGACAGTGGGGAGCAGTACTTC.

The chain couples TRBV5-1 to TRBJ2-5; 10 bases fit TRBD1. The V gene end was trimmed by 3 bases and the J gene end by 2 bases; junction bases not matched to a gene: 7. Germline V CDR1 and CDR2: SGHRS, YFSETQ. The CDR3 has 16 residues. CDR3 DNA sequence: TGCGCCAGCAGCTGGACAGGGGGTGTGGGGCAAGAGACCCAGTACTTC. This translates into CASSWTGGVGQETQYF. The full variable domain, its missing parts supplied by reference TRBV5-1 and TRBJ2-5, is KAGVTQTPRYLIKTRGQQVTLSCSPISGHRSVSWYQQTPGQGLQFLFEYFSETQRNKGNFPGRFSGRQFSNSRSEMNVSTLELGDSALYLCASSWTGGVGQETQYFGPGTRLLVL.

J is TRBJ2-3 and V is TRBV24-1, with 9 bases that match TRBD1. V gave up 5 bases and J gave up 3 bases; unmatched junction bases: 5. The germline CDR1 and CDR2 sequences are KGHDR and SFDVKD. The CDR3 is 15 residues long. The CDR3 coding sequence is TGTGCCACCAGTGTCGTGGGACAGGGAACAGATACGCAGTATTTT. Its protein product is CATSVVGQGTDTQYF.

This clonotype occurred a few times. The rearrangement joins TRBV5-1 to TRBJ2-1, with 9 nucleotides matching TRBD1. Germline lookup yields CDR1 SGHRS and CDR2 YFSETQ. The CDR3 is 16 amino acids. The ends lost 3 bases at V and 8 bases at J; junction bases unmatched: 12. CDR3 coding DNA: TGCGCCAGCAGCTCCACCGGACAGGGGAGGTTTGATGAGCAGTTCTTC. Translation gives CASSSTGQGRFDEQFF.

This chain joins TRBV11-2 and TRBJ1-2; no firm D call. The CDR3 is 15 residues long. CDR1 is SGHAT, CDR2 FQNNGV, per germline. V shed 1 base and J shed 5 bases, with 14 bases lying between them. CDR3 sequence (DNA): TGTGCCAGCAGCTTAGGCACTGGGGTGAAGTATGGCTACACCTTC. It translates to CASSLGTGVKYGYTF.

The chain has TRBV28 and TRBJ1-4; D is ambiguous. CDR3 length: 14 amino acids. Germline loops: CDR1 MDHEN, CDR2 SYDVKM. With 2 bases removed from V and 8 bases from J, the gap between germline ends came to 12 bases. CDR3 loop: CASSLALYLEKLFF. DNA for the CDR3: TGTGCCAGCAGTTTAGCCCTATATCTGGAAAAACTGTTTTTT.

The chain uses TRBV6-5 and TRBJ2-4; 7 nucleotides line up with TRBD1. Germline V lookup: CDR1 MNHEY, CDR2 SVGAGI. The CDR3 covers 16 residues. With V trimmed by 5 bases and J by 0 bases, 7 bases remained unmatched. CDR3 sequence reads: CASSLRTGAAKNIQYF. The CDR3 coding sequence is TGTGCCAGCAGTCTAAGGACAGGAGCAGCCAAAAACATTCAGTACTTC.

This chain uses TRBV27 with TRBJ2-3; the match to TRBD1 covers 12 bases. The V and J ends lost 8 bases and 5 bases, in that order; junction bases with no gene match: 8. The CDR3 contains 15 residues. Germline V gene sequence: CDR1 MNHEY, CDR2 SMNVEV (reference sequence). In DNA form, the CDR3 reads TGTGCCAGCGGCCCCGGGACAGGGGGCGGAGATACGCAGTATTTT. This encodes CASGPGTGGGDTQYF.

This clonotype turned up a few times. The chain links TRBV5-1 to TRBJ2-7; TRBD2 matches at 12 bases. Unmatched junction bases numbered 10, after V lost 7 bases and J lost 2 bases. This CDR3 has 16 amino acids. Germline CDR1 is SGHRS and CDR2 is YFSETQ. CDR3 sequence (DNA): TGCGCCAGCGCTCGGGGACTAGCGGGTGACACCTACGAGCAGTACTTC. Amino acids: CASARGLAGDTYEQYF.

This clonotype was counted only a few times. The rearrangement uses TRBV6-1 and TRBJ1-2, with D unresolved. The CDR3 runs 9 residues. With 10 bases removed from V and 6 bases from J, the gap between germline ends came to 6 bases. The germline V gene has CDR1 MNHNS and CDR2 SASEGT. The CDR3 nucleotides are TGTGCCATGGGTAATGGCTACACCTTC. Amino acid sequence: CAMGNGYTF.

CDR3 sequence (DNA): TGTGCCAGCAGTGAATTGGTTGGCAGCGGGGGCTACAATGAGCAGTTCTTC. It yields the protein CASSELVGSGGYNEQFF. The rearrangement joins TRBV25-1 to TRBJ2-1; 8 nucleotides match TRBD2. V dropped 1 base and J dropped 3; count of bases not matched to a gene: 8. CDR3 length equals 17 residues. Germline values: CDR1 MGHDK, CDR2 SYGVNS.

Concerning this clonotype itself: A much larger clone differs from this one at a single base, so this may be a read error. The rearrangement joins TRBV7-9 to TRBJ2-3; 8 bases fit TRBD2. J was trimmed by 1 base and V by 5 bases; bases with no gene match: 5. Per the germline V gene, CDR1 is SEHNR and CDR2 is FQNEAQ (reference sequence). This CDR3 spans 15 amino acids. CDR3 sequence: CASSPIAGRTDTQYF. Here the CDR3 DNA reads TGTGCCAGCAGCCCAATAGCGGGGCGCACAGATACGCAGTATTTT.